The 22 T cell receptor beta chains presented below share a single source sample, sequenced in a study of shared clonotypes between healthy human individuals. Profiling relied on immunoSEQ multiplex PCR, and the TCRdb table lists in-frame clones only, not all of them. Seen here are hundreds of thousands of clones, roughly 70% observed once, and the top ten hold about 1.8%. Material for sequencing was memory CD4+ T cells sorted from blood. Stated subset: CD45RA-negative fraction. The receptors originated from a woman aged 25 to 39 in good health.

This clone was counted a single time. V usage is TRBV25-1 and J usage is TRBJ1-4; 9 nucleotides match TRBD1. CDR1 MGHDK and CDR2 SYGVNS come from the germline V gene. Trimming cost V 6 bases and J 8 bases; bases outside gene matches: 10. This CDR3 is 15 amino acids long. The CDR3 DNA follows: TGTGCCAGCAGGGCGCCGGGACAGGGAGGGGAAAAACTGTTTTTT. Its protein is CASRAPGQGGEKLFF.

J is TRBJ2-1 and V is TRBV7-6, with 7 positions matching TRBD2. V trimming: 6 bases; J trimming: 5 bases; junction bases outside the gene matches: 7. The germline CDR1 and CDR2 sequences are SGHVS and FNYEAQ. This CDR3 has 14 amino acids. CDR3 sequence reads: CASSLQTSHNEQFF. The CDR3 DNA sequence: TGTGCCAGCAGTCTACAGACTAGCCACAATGAGCAGTTCTTC.

Many counts were recorded for this clone. The chain links TRBV7-9 to TRBJ1-4; TRBD1 matches at 7 bases. This CDR3 comprises 15 residues. The J segment lost 10 bases and the V segment lost 7 bases, leaving 15 bases of the junction unmatched. Germline CDR1 reads SEHNR; CDR2 reads FQNEAQ (reference sequence). CDR3 DNA: TGTGCCAGCATGGGGATTCGACAGGGTGGAGGAAAACTGTTTTTT. Protein: CASMGIRQGGGKLFF.

This clone has just a few counts. The chain uses TRBV4-2 and TRBJ2-5; 7 bases fit TRBD2. Near its end, the DNA agrees better with TRBJ2-7, so the J call may be wrong. This CDR3 is 14 amino acids long. The V gene's germline CDR1 is LGHNA and CDR2 YNFKEQ. The CDR3 here is CASSELANSYEQYF. The CDR3 nucleotides read TGTGCCAGCAGCGAACTAGCGAACTCCTACGAGCAGTACTTC.

V and J are TRBV7-6 and TRBJ1-5; maybe TRBD1 (5 bases). V was pared by 1 base and J by 1 base, with 11 bases between. Germline V lookup: CDR1 SGHVS, CDR2 FNYEAQ. CDR3 length: 16 residues. The CDR3 reads CASSLDSGLSNQPQHF. The CDR3 bases are TGTGCCAGCAGCTTAGATTCGGGGCTGAGCAATCAGCCCCAGCATTTT.

This clone was observed many times. The V gene is TRBV27, the J gene TRBJ1-1; 8 nucleotides agree with TRBD1. J gave up 6 bases and V 1 base, and 7 bases lay outside the gene matches. This CDR3 comprises 15 residues. Germline CDR1 reads MNHEY; CDR2 reads SMNVEV (reference sequence). The CDR3 bases are TGTGCCAGCAGTTTATTCAGGGGGCGCGGCTCTGAAGCTTTCTTT. Translation: CASSLFRGRGSEAFF.

This clone was observed a single time. The gene calls are TRBV28 and TRBJ2-7, with 8 bases fitting TRBD2. V was clipped by 6 bases and J by 4 bases; unmatched bases: 5. The germline V gene has CDR1 MDHEN and CDR2 SYDVKM. The CDR3 is made up of 13 amino acids. The CDR3 DNA reads TGTGCCAGCAGACGGACTAGCCGTTACGAGCAGTACTTC. Protein product: CASRRTSRYEQYF.

This clone has a count of ten or more. This chain joins TRBV4-2 and TRBJ2-1; TRBD2 matches at 7 bases. V shed 0 bases, J shed 8 bases, and the junction held 13 bases outside the gene matches. This CDR3 region has 17 residues. Germline V lookup: CDR1 LGHNA, CDR2 YNFKEQ. The CDR3 sequence is CASSQDFGLPRGDEQFF. DNA for the CDR3: TGTGCCAGCAGCCAAGATTTTGGCCTCCCTCGGGGGGATGAGCAGTTCTTC.

The sample holds many counts of this clone. V is TRBV28 and J is TRBJ2-7; D gene ambiguous. The germline V and J ends were trimmed by 4 bases and 4 bases, with 17 bases remaining between them. This CDR3 region has 15 residues. The germline gives CDR1 MDHEN, CDR2 SYDVKM. CDR3 in DNA: TGTGCCAGCAGTTACACCCCTTCCCGAGGATACGAGCAGTACTTC. Translated: CASSYTPSRGYEQYF.

This rearrangement joins TRBV30 to TRBJ2-1; a possible D gene is TRBD2 (7 bases). V was pared by 8 bases and J by 6 bases, with 17 bases between. This CDR3 is built from 13 residues. Germline-derived CDR1 and CDR2 are GTSNPN and SVGIG (reference sequence). The CDR3 protein is CALRGGTTNEQFF. The CDR3 bases are TGTGCCCTGCGAGGGGGGACTACCAATGAGCAGTTCTTC.

V is TRBV6-6 and J is TRBJ1-1; TRBD1 matches at 9 bases. The CDR3 loop spans 15 amino acids. The V and J ends lost 6 bases and 0 bases, in that order; junction bases with no gene match: 5. CDR1 is MNHNY and CDR2 is SVGAGI in the germline V gene (reference sequence). The CDR3 sequence: CASRGDRAMNTEAFF. CDR3 DNA sequence: TGTGCCAGCAGGGGGGACAGGGCGATGAACACTGAAGCTTTCTTT.

This clone was counted between two and nine times. The CDR3 nucleotides are TGTGCCAGCAGGCGACAGGGCGAGCAGTACTTC. It encodes CASRRQGEQYF. The chain recombines TRBV6-6 with TRBJ2-7; 7 nucleotides agree with TRBD1. Germline loops: CDR1 MNHNY, CDR2 SVGAGI (reference sequence). V dropped 6 bases and J dropped 6; count of bases not matched to a gene: 2. The CDR3 spans 11 residues.

The chain carries TRBV18 and TRBJ2-3; 7 bases fit TRBD2. V was clipped by 1 base and J by 1 base; unmatched bases: 8. CDR3 length equals 17 residues. Per the germline V gene, CDR1 is KGHSH and CDR2 is LQKENI. This CDR3 reads CASSPRRLAEGTDTQYF. CDR3 in DNA: TGTGCCAGCTCACCACGACGGCTAGCGGAGGGCACAGATACGCAGTATTTT.

This clone came up a few times. The chain carries TRBV28 and TRBJ2-6; D not certain. The CDR3 covers 12 residues. From germline, CDR1 is MDHEN and CDR2 SYDVKM. The V gene lost 8 bases and the J gene lost 8 bases, with 10 bases spanning the gap. The CDR3 bases are TGTGCCAGCGGACGTCGGTCCAACGTCCTGACTTTC. Translating it yields CASGRRSNVLTF.

The chain uses TRBV9 and TRBJ2-2, with a weak D call TRBD1 (6 bases). Germline V CDR1 and CDR2: SGDLS, YYNGEE. The CDR3 has 17 residues. V was pared by 4 bases and J by 0 bases, with 16 bases between. This chain's CDR3 is CASSLHRDTANTGELFF. CDR3 coding DNA: TGTGCCAGCAGCCTTCACCGGGACACCGCGAACACCGGGGAGCTGTTTTTT.

The V and J genes are TRBV5-1 and TRBJ2-7; 8 nucleotides agree with TRBD1. V shed 0 bases and J 3 bases; nucleotides not matched to a gene: 5. Per germline, CDR1 SGHRS and CDR2 YFSETQ. The CDR3 covers 15 residues. The CDR3 region is CASSLDQGASYEQYF. The CDR3 DNA reads as TGCGCCAGCAGCTTGGACCAGGGGGCGAGCTACGAGCAGTACTTC. Combining the CDR3 with reference TRBV5-1 and TRBJ2-7 gives the whole variable domain KAGVTQTPRYLIKTRGQQVTLSCSPISGHRSVSWYQQTPGQGLQFLFEYFSETQRNKGNFPGRFSGRQFSNSRSEMNVSTLELGDSALYLCASSLDQGASYEQYFGPGTRLTVT.

The chain recombines TRBV5-1 with TRBJ2-7, with 8 bases identical to TRBD2. Germline V gene data show CDR1 as SGHRS and CDR2 as YFSETQ. The V and J ends lost 0 bases and 3 bases, in that order; junction bases with no gene match: 11. There are 17 residues in the CDR3. The CDR3 DNA reads as TGCGCCAGCAGCTTGGGGAACAGCGGGGGCCTAAACTACGAGCAGTACTTC. Translated, it gives CASSLGNSGGLNYEQYF.

The V gene is TRBV25-1, the J gene TRBJ2-5, with D possibly matching TRBD1 (6 bases). CDR3 length equals 13 residues. Germline V gene sequence: CDR1 MGHDK, CDR2 SYGVNS. The ends were cut back, 6 bases at V and 5 bases at J, with 13 bases in the middle. CDR3 amino acids: CASRSQGWETQYF. In DNA, the CDR3 is TGTGCCAGCAGATCACAGGGTTGGGAGACCCAGTACTTC.

This clone was counted only a few times. V usage is TRBV30 and J usage is TRBJ1-5; TRBD1 agrees at 9 bases. Germline lookup yields CDR1 GTSNPN and CDR2 SVGIG (reference sequence). V lost 5 bases and J lost 4; bases outside the gene matches: 3. The CDR3 is 13 residues long. The CDR3 DNA sequence: TGTGCCTGGGGGACAGGGAGTAATCAGCCCCAGCATTTT. Encoded protein: CAWGTGSNQPQHF.

This sequence joins TRBV4-2 and TRBJ2-3, with 11 nucleotides matching TRBD2. This CDR3 has 21 residues. Germline trimming cut 0 bases from V and 0 bases from J; bases unmatched to any gene: 14. In germline, CDR1 is LGHNA, CDR2 YNFKEQ. In DNA form, the CDR3 reads TGTGCCAGCAGCCAAGAGCCTGCTATAGCGGGAGGGGGGGCTAGCACAGATACGCAGTATTTT. Translating it yields CASSQEPAIAGGGASTDTQYF.

This clone was found a few times. V gene TRBV5-1 combines with J gene TRBJ1-1, with 9 bases fitting TRBD1. CDR1 and CDR2 from the germline V gene are SGHRS and YFSETQ. The CDR3 extends over 20 amino acids. Trimming took 1 base from V and 0 from J; bases not matched to a gene: 16. The chain's CDR3 is CASSLRPGTGSADLNTEAFF. The CDR3 coding sequence is TGCGCCAGCAGCTTGCGTCCCGGGACAGGGTCAGCAGACTTGAACACTGAAGCTTTCTTT.

CDR3: CSVVRGNYGYTF. The CDR3 DNA follows: TGCAGCGTTGTTCGGGGGAACTATGGCTACACCTTC. V and J are TRBV29-1 and TRBJ1-2; tentative D call: TRBD1 (5 bases). CDR3 length: 12 residues. The V gene lost 4 bases and the J gene lost 2 bases, with 8 bases spanning the gap. CDR1 SQVTM and CDR2 ANQGSEA come from the germline V gene.